This TCR beta chain was captured by sequencing in a study of shared clonotypes between healthy human individuals. Assay used: immunoSEQ multiplex PCR; TCRdb lists only in-frame clones, some missing. The sample includes roughly 2,500,000 clones, over 85% seen only once; the top ten take around 0.37%. Trimming removed 5 bases from V and 5 bases from J; junction bases left unmatched: 6. CDR1 is MNHEY, CDR2 SVGAGI, per germline. This CDR3 contains 14 residues. This clonotype originated in a man in his late teens or twenties in good health. Some clones in this sample may be carry-over from other donors' samples. The material sequenced was naive CD4+ T cells from PBMCs. Subset denoted: CD45RA+ positively selected. The chain links TRBV6-5 to TRBJ2-5, with 9 nucleotides matching TRBD2. As DNA, the CDR3 is TGTGCCAGCAGTCGAACTAGCGGGCAGGAGACCCAGTACTTC. It encodes CASSRTSGQETQYF.